Shown below are 2 T cell receptor beta chains from a single sample sequenced in a study of cytomegalovirus exposure and HLA in healthy donors. TCRdb's copy holds only in-frame clones and misses some; the assay was immunoSEQ multiplex PCR. In the table there are 60,000 to 70,000 clones, nearly 95% of which are singletons. Sequenced sample: PBMCs. These receptors all stem from a man between 18 and 35 years old in good health and CMV-seropositive.

J is TRBJ2-7 and V is TRBV27; the D is unclear. CDR1 and CDR2 from the germline V gene are MNHEY and SMNVEV (reference sequence). CDR3 length equals 8 residues. Trimming stripped 3 bases from V and 12 bases from J, with 3 bases between. CDR3 DNA: TGTGCCAGCAGTTTCTGGTACTTC. Protein: CASSFWYF.

The chain joins TRBV27 to TRBJ2-1; D is possibly TRBD2 (6 bases). The CDR3 totals 18 residues. Between the trimmed V and J ends, which lost 5 bases and 5 bases, there was a span of 25 bases. Germline CDR1 MNHEY, CDR2 SMNVEV (reference sequence). CDR3 loop: CASSLRLLASAYDNEQFF. CDR3 in DNA: TGTGCCAGCAGTCTACGATTGTTGGCTAGCGCCTACGACAATGAGCAGTTCTTC.